Shown below are 27 T cell receptor beta chains from a single sample sequenced in a study of radiation and T cells in renal cell carcinoma. As for time point: baseline pretreatment blood. Indicated treatment: 15 Gy SBRT to primary tumor, nephrectomy 4 weeks later. Sequencing used immunoSEQ multiplex PCR; TCRdb keeps in-frame clones, though not all of them. The sample yields around 140,000 clones, around 78% seen once. The sequenced sample was blood, obtained from a patient whose treatment included radiotherapy and nephrectomy. These TCRs come from a woman aged 45-65 years with renal cell carcinoma.

The V and J genes are TRBV7-6 and TRBJ2-7, with D maybe TRBD1 (6 bases). The CDR3 totals 12 residues. Germline CDR1 reads SGHVS; CDR2 reads FNYEAQ. V lost 4 bases, J lost 7 bases, and 11 bases lay in between. The CDR3 is CASSSNQGEQYF. CDR3 DNA sequence: TGTGCCAGCAGCTCAAACCAGGGGGAGCAGTACTTC.

The chain joins TRBV7-2 to TRBJ1-2; the D gene is possibly TRBD1 (5 bases). The V gene's germline CDR1 is SGHTA and CDR2 FQGNSA. The CDR3 totals 15 residues. V lost 5 bases, J lost 2 bases, and 15 bases lay in between. The CDR3 DNA sequence: TGTGCCAGCAGCGAGAACTCTGGGGCGAACTATGGCTACACCTTC. This encodes CASSENSGANYGYTF.

This clone was found a few times. A read error may account for a junction end that differs from germline. The chain has TRBV19 and TRBJ2-1, with 9 bases identical to TRBD1. Germline V gene lookup returns CDR1 LNHDA and CDR2 SQIVND (reference sequence). This CDR3 spans 12 amino acids. The DNA of the CDR3 is TGTGCCAGTAGTGTAAAACAGGGGGCGAGGGTCTTC. Residues: CASSVKQGARVF.

The rearrangement links TRBV6-5 to TRBJ2-7, with D perhaps matching TRBD2 (6 bases). The CDR3 sequence is 13 residues long. The V gene's germline CDR1 is MNHEY and CDR2 SVGAGI. The V and J ends lost 5 bases and 3 bases respectively, with 11 bases between them. Here the CDR3 reads CASSNGGDYEQYF. The CDR3 region has the DNA TGTGCCAGCAGTAACGGGGGAGACTACGAGCAGTACTTC.

The rearrangement joins TRBV27 to TRBJ1-2, with 7 nucleotides matching TRBD1. V dropped 3 bases and J dropped 8; count of bases not matched to a gene: 6. CDR3 length: 13 residues. Germline V CDR1 and CDR2: MNHEY, SMNVEV (reference sequence). CDR3 DNA sequence: TGTGCCAGCAGTTTGGACAGGTTTGAGGGCTACACCTTC. It encodes CASSLDRFEGYTF.

The chain recombines TRBV6-5 with TRBJ2-7; D is perhaps TRBD1 or TRBD2 (6 bases each). Germline CDR1 MNHEY, CDR2 SVGAGI. The CDR3 covers 15 residues. V gave up 5 bases and J gave up 1 base, with 15 bases separating them. The CDR3 sequence is CASSGMEGGSYEQYF. CDR3 DNA sequence: TGTGCCAGCAGTGGGATGGAGGGGGGATCCTACGAGCAGTACTTC.

This chain joins TRBV4-3 and TRBJ1-4; 7 bases line up with TRBD1. This CDR3 comprises 16 residues. Per the germline V gene, CDR1 is LGHNA and CDR2 is YSLEER. V trimming: 0 bases; J trimming: 8 bases; junction bases outside the gene matches: 9. The chain's CDR3 is CASSQDLRQGGEKLFF. CDR3 DNA sequence: TGCGCCAGCAGCCAAGATCTTAGGCAGGGGGGCGAAAAACTGTTTTTT.

This clone has just one count. J is TRBJ2-3 and V is TRBV5-7; 9 positions agree with TRBD2. TRBV5-7 is filed as an ORF, its function uncertain. This CDR3 is 15 amino acids long. Trimming cost V 1 base and J 10 bases; bases outside gene matches: 10. This CDR3 is CASSLPLGTSCPQYF. CDR3 DNA sequence: TGTGCCAGCAGCTTGCCCCTCGGGACTAGCTGTCCGCAGTATTTT.

CDR3 DNA sequence: TGCGCCAGCAGCAAAGGCGGGGGCGCGGCAGATACGCAGTATTTT. This encodes CASSKGGGAADTQYF. The rearrangement links TRBV4-1 to TRBJ2-3; weak D call: TRBD2 (7 bases). The CDR3 has 15 amino acids. Germline lookup yields CDR1 MGHRA and CDR2 YSYEKL. The ends were cut back, 5 bases at V and 4 bases at J, with 16 bases in the middle.

The chain links TRBV7-9 to TRBJ1-4, with 7 bases identical to TRBD1. Germline V CDR1 and CDR2: SEHNR, FQNEAQ (reference sequence). V shed 4 bases, J shed 2 bases, and the junction held 7 bases outside the gene matches. The CDR3 spans 16 residues. The CDR3 bases are TGTGCCAGCAGCTCCGACAGGGTAGGGACTAATGAAAAACTGTTTTTT. It codes for CASSSDRVGTNEKLFF.

The chain couples TRBV28 to TRBJ1-4, with D hard to call. This CDR3 has 13 amino acids. Germline-derived CDR1 and CDR2 are MDHEN and SYDVKM. The CDR3 nucleotides are TGTGCTAGCGAGAGAAGGTCAAATGAAAAACTGTTTTTT. Encoded protein: CASERRSNEKLFF.

The genes are TRBV4-3 and TRBJ2-1; D is unclear. CDR3 length: 13 residues. CDR1 LGHNA and CDR2 YSLEER come from the germline V gene. Trimming left V 3 bases short and J 9 bases short, with 12 bases between. The CDR3 sequence is CASSQLVDSEQFF. The CDR3 coding sequence is TGCGCCAGCAGCCAGTTGGTTGATAGTGAGCAGTTCTTC.

The V gene is TRBV2, the J gene TRBJ2-7; the D gene is possibly TRBD2 (5 bases). V was cut by 5 bases and J by 4 bases, with 15 bases left in between. The CDR3 has 14 amino acids. CDR1 is SNHLY, CDR2 FYNNEI, per germline. The DNA of the CDR3 is TGTGCCAGCAGTTTTCCGGACCGGGAATACGAGCAGTACTTC. Translation gives CASSFPDREYEQYF.

The chain has TRBV29-1 and TRBJ1-2; D gene ambiguous. Trimming removed 6 bases from V and 0 bases from J, with 17 bases in between. The CDR3 length is 15 residues. Germline assignment: CDR1 SQVTM and CDR2 ANQGSEA. The CDR3 nucleotides are TGCAGCGTGATCCGGGAGCTAACCGCTAACTATGGCTACACCTTC. The encoded protein is CSVIRELTANYGYTF.

In its sample, this clone was seen once. The genes are TRBV2 and TRBJ1-4; the D is unclear. Deletions cut 7 bases from V and 8 bases from J, with 11 bases between. Germline V gene sequence: CDR1 SNHLY, CDR2 FYNNEI. This CDR3 spans 12 amino acids. The CDR3 loop reads CASTEVNEKLFF. The CDR3 DNA is TGTGCCAGCACCGAAGTTAACGAAAAACTGTTTTTT.

The CDR3 DNA is TGTGCCAGCAGTCTAGGGCCTACTATCTATGGCTACACCTTC. This gives the protein CASSLGPTIYGYTF. J is TRBJ1-2 and V is TRBV2; D is ambiguous. This CDR3 is 14 amino acids long. Trimming removed 5 bases from V and 4 bases from J, with 14 bases in between. The V gene's germline CDR1 is SNHLY and CDR2 FYNNEI.

The chain has TRBV7-9 and TRBJ1-6; a weak D match, TRBD1 (6 bases). Germline loops: CDR1 SEHNR, CDR2 FQNEAQ (reference sequence). This CDR3 spans 16 amino acids. Deletions cut 5 bases from V and 2 bases from J, with 13 bases between. The CDR3 reads CASSPSGGAYNSPLHF. The CDR3 DNA reads TGTGCCAGCAGCCCCTCCGGGGGCGCCTATAATTCACCCCTCCACTTT.

This chain uses TRBV6-4 with TRBJ2-7; D could derive from TRBD1 or TRBD2 (5 bases each). Deletions cut 7 bases from V and 0 bases from J, with 19 bases between. This CDR3 comprises 16 residues. Germline V gives CDR1 MRHNA, CDR2 SNTAGT. The CDR3 here is CASTLYRDLYSYEQYF. The CDR3 DNA reads TGTGCCAGCACCCTCTACCGGGACCTCTACTCCTACGAGCAGTACTTC.

The chain carries TRBV5-1 and TRBJ2-7, with 11 bases matching TRBD1. V was pared by 0 bases and J by 5 bases, with 4 bases of the junction left unmatched. Germline V CDR1 and CDR2: SGHRS, YFSETQ. The CDR3 spans 15 residues. The CDR3 DNA is TGCGCCAGCAGCTTGGGGACAGGGGGCCTCGACGAGCAGTACTTC. This codes for CASSLGTGGLDEQYF. The full variable domain, in which reference TRBV5-1 and TRBJ2-7 provide the parts outside the CDR3, is KAGVTQTPRYLIKTRGQQVTLSCSPISGHRSVSWYQQTPGQGLQFLFEYFSETQRNKGNFPGRFSGRQFSNSRSEMNVSTLELGDSALYLCASSLGTGGLDEQYFGPGTRLTVT.

This clone was seen only a few times. V usage is TRBV5-6 and J usage is TRBJ2-1; D is undetermined. V lost 4 bases to trimming and J lost 0 bases, with 11 bases between them. The CDR3 has 15 amino acids. CDR1 SGHDT and CDR2 YYEEEE come from the germline V gene. CDR3 sequence reads: CASSQVPSSYNEQFF. CDR3 DNA: TGTGCCAGCAGCCAAGTCCCGAGCTCCTACAATGAGCAGTTCTTC.

The V gene is TRBV28, the J gene TRBJ1-4; 9 bases are shared with TRBD1. After removal of 4 bases from V and 4 bases from J, the junction contained 10 bases not matched to a gene. The CDR3 runs 17 residues. Germline V gene sequence: CDR1 MDHEN, CDR2 SYDVKM. CDR3 DNA sequence: TGTGCCAGCAGTTCCTCGGACAGGGGAGGGCTTAATGAAAAACTGTTTTTT. Its translation is CASSSSDRGGLNEKLFF.

This sequence joins TRBV15 and TRBJ2-3; D possibly corresponds to TRBD2 (5 bases). Germline CDR1 LNHNV, CDR2 YYDKDF (reference sequence). The CDR3 runs 16 residues. Trimming took 3 bases from V and 0 from J, leaving 13 bases between them. The CDR3 region has the DNA TGTGCCACCAGCAGTCCTGCCGGGGTCAGCACAGATACGCAGTATTTT. This gives the protein CATSSPAGVSTDTQYF.

The chain joins TRBV6-5 to TRBJ2-7; no firm D call. CDR1 MNHEY and CDR2 SVGAGI come from the germline V gene. The CDR3 is 11 residues long. Trimming cost V 5 bases and J 8 bases, with 10 bases left between them. The CDR3 loop reads CASSTPNQQYF. The CDR3 nucleotides read TGTGCCAGCAGTACGCCAAACCAGCAGTACTTC.

The V and J genes are TRBV7-8 and TRBJ2-1; no definite D call. Trimming cost V 5 bases and J 8 bases, with 10 bases left between them. CDR3 length equals 12 residues. Germline-derived CDR1 and CDR2 are SGHVS and FQNEAQ. The CDR3 DNA is TGTGCCAGCAGCGGAGCTGGGGATGAGCAGTTCTTC. Residues: CASSGAGDEQFF.

This rearrangement joins TRBV11-2 to TRBJ1-2; D is uncertain. The CDR3 is made up of 13 amino acids. V lost 2 bases to trimming and J lost 8 bases, with 12 bases between them. CDR1 and CDR2 from the germline V gene are SGHAT and FQNNGV. The chain's CDR3 is CASSLYGPDGYTF. The CDR3 DNA is TGTGCCAGCAGCTTATACGGTCCGGACGGCTACACCTTC.

The chain employs TRBV5-6 and TRBJ2-7; the match to TRBD1 covers 8 bases. The V segment lost 2 bases and the J segment 1 base; nucleotides outside the gene matches: 5. The CDR3 has 15 residues. Germline CDR1 SGHDT, CDR2 YYEEEE. The CDR3 coding sequence is TGTGCCAGCAGCTTTAGGACAGGGAAATCCTACGAGCAGTACTTC. Translated: CASSFRTGKSYEQYF.

This clone was counted a single time. The J gene is TRBJ2-1, the V gene TRBV30; TRBD2 might be the D (5 bases). CDR3 length: 15 residues. Germline CDR1 GTSNPN, CDR2 SVGIG (reference sequence). Trimming took 3 bases from V and 0 from J, leaving 12 bases between them. The CDR3 nucleotides read TGTGCCTGGAGGTCGGGATCCGGCTCCTACAATGAGCAGTTCTTC. It codes for CAWRSGSGSYNEQFF.